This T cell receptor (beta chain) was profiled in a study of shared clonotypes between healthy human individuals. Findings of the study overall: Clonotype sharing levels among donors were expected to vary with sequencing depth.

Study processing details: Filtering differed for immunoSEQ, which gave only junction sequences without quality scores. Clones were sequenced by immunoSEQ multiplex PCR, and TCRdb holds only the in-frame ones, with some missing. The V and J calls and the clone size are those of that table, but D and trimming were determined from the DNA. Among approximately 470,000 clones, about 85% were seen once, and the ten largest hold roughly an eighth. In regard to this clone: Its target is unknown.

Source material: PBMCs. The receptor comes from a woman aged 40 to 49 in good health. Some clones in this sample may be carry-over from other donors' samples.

In nucleotides, the CDR3 is TGTGCCAGCAGTGAATGGGTCGGATCCTCCGTGGTTGGCGAGCAGTACTTC. This codes for CASSEWVGSSVVGEQYF. The V call is TRBV25-1, the J call TRBJ2-7; unclear D gene. Germline CDR1 MGHDK, CDR2 SYGVNS. With 1 base removed from V and 6 bases from J, the gap between germline ends came to 22 bases. The CDR3 is made up of 17 amino acids.